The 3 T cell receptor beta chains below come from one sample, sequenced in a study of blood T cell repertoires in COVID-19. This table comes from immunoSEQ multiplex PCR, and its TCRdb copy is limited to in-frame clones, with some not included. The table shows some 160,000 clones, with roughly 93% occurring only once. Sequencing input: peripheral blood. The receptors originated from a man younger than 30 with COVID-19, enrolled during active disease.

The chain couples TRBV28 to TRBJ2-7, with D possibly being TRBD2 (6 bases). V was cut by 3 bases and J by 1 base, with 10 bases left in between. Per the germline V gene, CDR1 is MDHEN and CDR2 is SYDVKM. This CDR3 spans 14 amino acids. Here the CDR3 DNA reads TGTGCCAGCAGTTTTTCTGGGGGGTCCTACGAGCAGTACTTC. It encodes CASSFSGGSYEQYF. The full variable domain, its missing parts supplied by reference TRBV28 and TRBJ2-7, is DVKVTQSSRYLVKRTGEKVFLECVQDMDHENMFWYRQDPGLGLRLIYFSYDVKMKEKGDIPEGYSVSREKKERFSLILESASTNQTSMYLCASSFSGGSYEQYFGPGTRLTVT.

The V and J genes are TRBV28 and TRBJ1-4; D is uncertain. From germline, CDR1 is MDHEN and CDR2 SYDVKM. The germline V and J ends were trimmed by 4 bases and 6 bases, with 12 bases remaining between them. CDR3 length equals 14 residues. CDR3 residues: CASSSQAFYEKLFF. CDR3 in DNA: TGTGCCAGCAGTTCCCAGGCTTTTTATGAAAAACTGTTTTTT.

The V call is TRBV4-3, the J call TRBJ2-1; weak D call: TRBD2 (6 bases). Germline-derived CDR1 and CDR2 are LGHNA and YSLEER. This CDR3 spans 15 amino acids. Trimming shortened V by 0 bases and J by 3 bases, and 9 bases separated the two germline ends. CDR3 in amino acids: CASSQDPAGYNEQFF. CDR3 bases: TGCGCCAGCAGCCAAGATCCAGCGGGCTACAATGAGCAGTTCTTC.